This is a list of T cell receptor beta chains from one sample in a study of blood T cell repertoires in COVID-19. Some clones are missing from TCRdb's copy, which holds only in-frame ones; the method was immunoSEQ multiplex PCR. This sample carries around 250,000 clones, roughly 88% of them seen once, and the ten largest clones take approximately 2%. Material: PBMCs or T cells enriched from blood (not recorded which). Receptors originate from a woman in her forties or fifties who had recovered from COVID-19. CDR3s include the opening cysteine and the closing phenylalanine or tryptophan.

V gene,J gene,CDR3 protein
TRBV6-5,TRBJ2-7,CASSLRGFYEQYF
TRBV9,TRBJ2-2,CASSPPGLGSTGELFF
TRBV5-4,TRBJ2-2,CASSFDFQSRELFF
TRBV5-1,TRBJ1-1,CASSLQHQNTEAFF
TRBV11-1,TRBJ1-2,CASSPTKGAKGYTF
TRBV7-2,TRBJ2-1,CASSLKGGRTYNEQFF
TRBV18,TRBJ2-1,CASSLKDRNNEQFF
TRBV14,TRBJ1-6,CASSQSTGKSPLHF
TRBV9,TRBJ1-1,CASSVGPQGMNTEAFF
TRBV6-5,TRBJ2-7,CASSYGGSTSYEQYF
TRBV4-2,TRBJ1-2,CASSQEQGNYGYTF
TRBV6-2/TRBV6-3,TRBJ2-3,CASSNPGGARDTQYF
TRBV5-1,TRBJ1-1,CASAGGTEAFF
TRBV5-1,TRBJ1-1,CASSGTTGTTEAFF
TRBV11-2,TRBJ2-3,CASSYAGATDTQYF
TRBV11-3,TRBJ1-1,CASRADRAAEAFF
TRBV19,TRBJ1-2,CASSIEGSRGYTF
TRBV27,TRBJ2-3,CASSSDPSGGTDTQYF
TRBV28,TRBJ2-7,CASSTRDRGGYEQYF
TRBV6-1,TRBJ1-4,CASSEPGQGAEKLFF
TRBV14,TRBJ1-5,CASSQGDQPQHF
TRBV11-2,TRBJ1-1,CASSQDRPDEAFF
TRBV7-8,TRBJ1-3,CASSLVPSHRVGGSGNTIYF
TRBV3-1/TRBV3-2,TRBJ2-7,CASSRQGVGSEQYF
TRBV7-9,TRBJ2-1,CASSPSGGYNEQFF
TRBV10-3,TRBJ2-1,CAISESVGTGSYNEQFF
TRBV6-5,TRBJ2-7,CASSYSFRYEQYF
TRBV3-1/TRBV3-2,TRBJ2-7,CASSQDWGAGSEQYF
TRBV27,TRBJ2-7,CASSLHSTYEQYF
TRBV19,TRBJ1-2,CASSAVSTSNYGYTF
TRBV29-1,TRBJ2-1,CSADRGPNNEQFF
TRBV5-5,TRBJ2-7,CASSLWTSSYEQYF
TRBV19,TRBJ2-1,CASRLNYGEFYEQFF
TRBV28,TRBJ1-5,CASSFFEPYSNQPQHF
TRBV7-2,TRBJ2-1,CASSPNSGSYNEQFF
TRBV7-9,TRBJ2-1,CASSQGLAGGPRYNEQFF
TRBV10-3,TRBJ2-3,CAISESGSGYTDTQYF
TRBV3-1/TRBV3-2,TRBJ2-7,CASSPSGGGLYEQYF
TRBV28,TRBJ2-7,CASSSPQGAIHEQYF
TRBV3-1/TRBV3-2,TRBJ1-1,CASSQGPGGGTEAFF